The 24 T cell receptor beta chains below all came from one sample that was sequenced in a study of blood T cell repertoires in COVID-19. TCRdb's table, derived via immunoSEQ multiplex PCR, lists solely in-frame clones and lacks some. The sample records around 330,000 clones, approximately 91% being singletons. The sample comprised PBMCs or T cells enriched from blood (not recorded which). Every receptor here comes from a woman in her forties who had recovered from COVID-19.

The CDR3 sequence: CASSASAGGPVEQYF. In nucleotides, the CDR3 is TGTGCCAGCAGCGCCTCAGCGGGAGGGCCTGTCGAGCAGTACTTC. The V gene is TRBV9, the J gene TRBJ2-7; 10 nucleotides match TRBD2. The CDR3 is 15 residues long. Germline V CDR1 and CDR2: SGDLS, YYNGEE. Losses at the gene ends were 3 bases for V and 6 bases for J; bases not matched to a gene: 9.

The chain uses TRBV30 and TRBJ1-2; TRBD1 matches 7 bases. Germline CDR1 and CDR2: GTSNPN and SVGIG (reference sequence). After removal of 0 bases from V and 0 bases from J, the junction contained 4 bases not matched to a gene. The CDR3 covers 15 residues. Here the CDR3 DNA reads TGTGCCTGGAGTGTCTTACAGGGGCCTAACTATGGCTACACCTTC. The encoded protein is CAWSVLQGPNYGYTF.

The chain recombines TRBV28 with TRBJ2-1, with 7 nucleotides matching TRBD2. V shed 7 bases, J shed 2 bases, and the junction held 2 bases outside the gene matches. Per the germline V gene, CDR1 is MDHEN and CDR2 is SYDVKM. This CDR3 is 13 amino acids long. In nucleotides, the CDR3 is TGTGCCAGCAACGGGGGGACCTACAATGAGCAGTTCTTC. It encodes CASNGGTYNEQFF.

This clone has a handful of counts. The chain combines TRBV9 with TRBJ2-3; D is ambiguous. CDR3 length equals 13 residues. Trimming cost V 4 bases and J 3 bases, with 9 bases left between them. From germline, CDR1 is SGDLS and CDR2 YYNGEE. The CDR3 DNA reads as TGTGCCAGCAGCCCCCAGGTGACAGATACGCAGTATTTT. It specifies CASSPQVTDTQYF.

The chain employs TRBV18 and TRBJ2-5, with 9 bases lining up with TRBD1. This CDR3 spans 15 amino acids. V was pared by 2 bases and J by 4 bases, with 5 bases of the junction left unmatched. From germline, CDR1 is KGHSH and CDR2 LQKENI. CDR3 in amino acids: CASSPTGGAGETQYF. CDR3 in DNA: TGTGCCAGCTCACCAACAGGGGGCGCAGGAGAGACCCAGTACTTC. The full variable domain, with the rest looked up from reference TRBV18 and TRBJ2-5, is NAGVMQNPRHLVRRRGQEARLRCSPMKGHSHVYWYRQLPEEGLKFMVYLQKENIIDESGMPKERFSAEFPKEGPSILRIQQVVRGDSAAYFCASSPTGGAGETQYFGPGTRLLVL.

The genes are TRBV6-1 and TRBJ2-7, with 7 nucleotides matching TRBD2. The junction had 8 bases not matched to a gene; V was cut back by 0 bases and J by 6 bases. Germline V CDR1 and CDR2: MNHNS, SASEGT. The CDR3 is 15 residues long. The CDR3 DNA reads TGTGCCAGCAGTGAAGCGTGGCGGGGGACTTTCGAGCAGTACTTC. This gives the protein CASSEAWRGTFEQYF.

The V and J genes are TRBV11-1 and TRBJ2-5; 9 bases fit TRBD1. The CDR3 is made up of 14 amino acids. Germline CDR1 reads SGHAT; CDR2 reads FQDESV (reference sequence). The J segment lost 5 bases and the V segment lost 4 bases, leaving 5 bases of the junction unmatched. In DNA, the CDR3 is TGTGCCAGCAGCTGGACAGGGGTGGGGGAGACCCAGTACTTC. This codes for CASSWTGVGETQYF.

The V call is TRBV29-1, the J call TRBJ2-6; perhaps TRBD2 as D (6 bases). Germline V gives CDR1 SQVTM, CDR2 ANQGSEA. Trimming took 0 bases from V and 1 from J, leaving 10 bases between them. This CDR3 has 16 residues. The CDR3 here is CSVEDLGTSGANVLTF. CDR3 sequence (DNA): TGCAGCGTTGAAGATCTGGGGACTTCTGGGGCCAACGTCCTGACTTTC.

The chain couples TRBV4-3 to TRBJ1-2; D gene ambiguous. Germline CDR1 LGHNA, CDR2 YSLEER. The CDR3 is 15 residues long. Trimming removed 0 bases from V and 0 bases from J, with 8 bases in between. CDR3 in amino acids: CASSQEQASNYGYTF. The CDR3 bases are TGCGCCAGCAGCCAAGAGCAAGCCTCTAACTATGGCTACACCTTC.

This clone was seen a single time. The rearrangement links TRBV7-3 to TRBJ2-7, with a tentative D call TRBD1 (5 bases). CDR1 SGHTA and CDR2 FQGTGA come from the germline V gene. V lost 5 bases to trimming and J lost 0 bases, with 11 bases between them. This CDR3 comprises 14 residues. CDR3 in DNA: TGTGCCAGCAGCCCCCGACAGAGCTCCTACGAGCAGTACTTC. Translation gives CASSPRQSSYEQYF.

The rearrangement joins TRBV3-1 (or the pseudogene TRBV3-2) to TRBJ1-5, with 7 nucleotides matching TRBD1. The CDR3 is 18 amino acids. V trimming: 3 bases; J trimming: 4 bases; junction bases outside the gene matches: 15. Germline assignment: CDR1 LGHDT and CDR2 YNNKEL (reference sequence). DNA for the CDR3: TGTGCCAGCAGCCAGCCCCAAAGGGGGCGAGGTTGGAATCAGCCCCAGCATTTT. Translated, it gives CASSQPQRGRGWNQPQHF.

CDR3 nucleotides: TGTGCCTGGAGTGTAAACGCAGGGGCTGGGGCCAACGTCCTGACTTTC. This codes for CAWSVNAGAGANVLTF. V and J are TRBV30 and TRBJ2-6; D possibly corresponds to TRBD1 (6 bases). The CDR3 is 16 amino acids. The ends were cut back, 0 bases at V and 2 bases at J, with 11 bases in the middle. Germline lookup yields CDR1 GTSNPN and CDR2 SVGIG (reference sequence). Together with reference TRBV30 and TRBJ2-6, the CDR3 gives the full variable domain: SQTIHQWPATLVQPVGSPLSLECTVEGTSNPNLYWYRQAAGRGLQLLFYSVGIGQISSEVPQNLSASRPQDRQFILSSKKLLLSDSGFYLCAWSVNAGAGANVLTFGAGSRLTVL.

The chain is built from TRBV28 and TRBJ1-2, with unresolved D. This CDR3 has 14 residues. Trimming removed 3 bases from V and 12 bases from J, with 20 bases in between. Germline loops: CDR1 MDHEN, CDR2 SYDVKM. CDR3 sequence: CASSLGGQNVRDTF. For the CDR3, the DNA is TGTGCCAGCAGTTTGGGAGGGCAGAACGTGAGGGACACCTTC.

The CDR3 region has the DNA TGTGCCAGCAGCGTGAATAGCGGGAGACTCTACAATGAGCAGTTCTTC. This sequence encodes CASSVNSGRLYNEQFF. The V gene is TRBV9, the J gene TRBJ2-1; 9 bases are a match to TRBD2. The CDR3 consists of 16 residues. J was trimmed by 3 bases and V by 2 bases; bases with no gene match: 6. CDR1 SGDLS and CDR2 YYNGEE come from the germline V gene.

This clone was observed a single time. The chain is built from TRBV11-2 and TRBJ2-5, with D perhaps matching TRBD2 (6 bases). Germline values: CDR1 SGHAT, CDR2 FQNNGV. The CDR3 sequence is 12 residues long. V was clipped by 1 base and J by 9 bases, with 9 bases between them. The CDR3 sequence is CASSLGRRAQYF. In DNA, the CDR3 is TGTGCCAGCAGCTTAGGCCGGAGGGCCCAGTACTTC.

The chain is built from TRBV4-3 and TRBJ2-3, with 11 bases that match TRBD1. With 0 bases clipped from V and 0 bases from J, the junction kept 8 bases outside the gene matches. Germline values: CDR1 LGHNA, CDR2 YSLEER. The CDR3 loop spans 19 amino acids. The CDR3 loop is CASSQDYSGTGGSTDTQYF. The DNA of the CDR3 is TGCGCCAGCAGCCAAGATTATTCGGGGACAGGGGGAAGCACAGATACGCAGTATTTT.

The gene calls are TRBV7-8 and TRBJ1-1; D possibly corresponds to TRBD1 (6 bases). The V end was cut by 3 bases, the J end by 1 base, with 12 bases between. The CDR3 loop spans 15 amino acids. Germline V gene data show CDR1 as SGHVS and CDR2 as FQNEAQ. The CDR3 reads CASSLNRATNTEAFF. CDR3 sequence (DNA): TGTGCCAGCAGCTTGAACAGGGCGACGAACACTGAAGCTTTCTTT.

The chain recombines TRBV27 with TRBJ1-5; D is perhaps TRBD1 (5 bases). Trimming removed 4 bases at V and 1 base at J, with 11 bases between. In germline, CDR1 is MNHEY, CDR2 SMNVEV (reference sequence). The CDR3 contains 15 residues. CDR3 amino acids: CASSSRQSSNQPQHF. CDR3 nucleotides: TGTGCCAGCAGTTCGAGACAGTCGAGCAATCAGCCCCAGCATTTT.

The chain couples TRBV3-1 (or the pseudogene TRBV3-2) to TRBJ1-5; D is unclear. V was trimmed by 5 bases and J by 2 bases, leaving 10 bases between them. The germline CDR1 and CDR2 sequences are LGHDT and YNNKEL (reference sequence). The CDR3 totals 14 residues. CDR3 sequence: CASSNWGGNQPQHF. As DNA, the CDR3 is TGTGCCAGCAGCAACTGGGGAGGCAATCAGCCCCAGCATTTT.

The J gene is TRBJ1-3, the V gene TRBV5-5; D may be TRBD1 (5 bases). Germline V gene sequence: CDR1 SGHKS, CDR2 YYEKEE (reference sequence). Trimming removed 3 bases from V and 0 bases from J, with 13 bases in between. This CDR3 has 16 amino acids. The CDR3 bases are TGTGCCAGCAGCTCGAAACCAGGGATCTCTGGAAACACCATATATTTT. This sequence encodes CASSSKPGISGNTIYF. Using reference TRBV5-5 and TRBJ1-3 for the parts outside the CDR3, the full variable domain is DAGVTQSPTHLIKTRGQQVTLRCSPISGHKSVSWYQQVLGQGPQFIFQYYEKEERGRGNFPDRFSARQFPNYSSELNVNALLLGDSALYLCASSSKPGISGNTIYFGEGSWLTVV.

V gene TRBV5-6 combines with J gene TRBJ2-3, with 11 bases identical to TRBD2. The V and J ends lost 7 bases and 1 base, in that order; junction bases with no gene match: 14. There are 18 residues in the CDR3. From germline, CDR1 is SGHDT and CDR2 YYEEEE. The CDR3 sequence is CASFGILAGDRGTDTQYF. The CDR3 coding sequence is TGTGCCAGCTTCGGCATACTAGCGGGAGATCGCGGCACAGATACGCAGTATTTT.

This clone was picked up a small number of times. The V gene is TRBV6-2 or TRBV6-3, the J gene TRBJ2-1, with 7 nucleotides matching TRBD2. CDR1 is MNHEY, CDR2 SVGEGT, per germline. The length of the CDR3 is 20 residues. The V and J ends lost 2 bases and 9 bases, in that order; junction bases with no gene match: 25. The CDR3 DNA is TGTGCCAGCAGTTACACCATCGCGGGAGAGTCTGATAGATACAATGGTGAGCAGTTCTTC. Translating gives CASSYTIAGESDRYNGEQFF.

The rearrangement links TRBV6-1 to TRBJ1-6; D is perhaps TRBD1 (6 bases). V was shortened by 1 base and J by 7 bases, with 8 bases between the two germline ends. Germline CDR1 and CDR2: MNHNS and SASEGT. The CDR3 totals 14 residues. The chain's CDR3 is CASSEGQGNSPLHF. The CDR3 DNA follows: TGTGCCAGCAGTGAAGGGCAGGGGAATTCACCCCTCCACTTT.

This sequence joins TRBV5-4 and TRBJ1-2, with a weak D call TRBD1 (5 bases). Germline V lookup: CDR1 SGHNT, CDR2 YYREEE (reference sequence). V was cut by 0 bases and J by 4 bases, with 7 bases left in between. The CDR3 contains 13 residues. The CDR3 coding sequence is TGTGCCAGCAGCTTGGAACAGGCCTATGGCTACACCTTC. This codes for CASSLEQAYGYTF.